One and the same sample provided the 21 T cell receptor beta chains below, sequenced in a study of blood T cell repertoires in COVID-19. Repertoires were generated with immunoSEQ multiplex PCR, while TCRdb's copy carries only in-frame clones and drops some. The table has over 250,000 clones, 88% seen once; the top ten hold about 0.99%. The source material was peripheral blood. These receptors came from a woman aged 40 to 50 who had recovered from COVID-19.

A single count supports this clone. The chain is built from TRBV27 and TRBJ2-7; TRBD2 aligns across 9 bases. The CDR3 spans 15 residues. Losses at the gene ends were 6 bases for V and 6 bases for J; bases not matched to a gene: 12. Germline V gene data show CDR1 as MNHEY and CDR2 as SMNVEV (reference sequence). The DNA for the CDR3 is TGTGCCAGCAGGGGAAGCGGGGGGAGGGCGGGCGAGCAGTACTTC. It is translated as CASRGSGGRAGEQYF.

In this sample, this clone turned up once. V and J are TRBV27 and TRBJ1-6, with 7 bases aligning to TRBD1. Looked up from germline, CDR1 is MNHEY and CDR2 is SMNVEV (reference sequence). CDR3 length: 14 amino acids. The V and J ends lost 7 bases and 5 bases, in that order; junction bases with no gene match: 5. CDR3 region: CASTNRGNNSPLHF. The CDR3 DNA is TGTGCCAGCACCAACAGGGGAAATAATTCACCCCTCCACTTT.

V and J are TRBV28 and TRBJ1-5; 8 nucleotides match TRBD1. CDR1 is MDHEN and CDR2 is SYDVKM in the germline V gene. V lost 7 bases, J lost 7 bases, and 9 bases stayed unmatched. This CDR3 is built from 14 residues. CDR3 amino acids: CASTRGQGRQPQHF. The CDR3 DNA sequence: TGTGCCAGCACCCGTGGACAGGGTCGGCAGCCCCAGCATTTT.

The rearrangement uses TRBV3-1 (or the pseudogene TRBV3-2) and TRBJ2-7, with D tentatively TRBD2 (5 bases). V was cut by 1 base and J by 5 bases, with 9 bases left in between. Per the germline V gene, CDR1 is LGHDT and CDR2 is YNNKEL (reference sequence). This CDR3 is 13 amino acids long. Written as DNA, the CDR3 is TGTGCCAGCAGCCAAGTTTCCGGGAACGAGCAGTACTTC. Encoded protein: CASSQVSGNEQYF.

This chain connects TRBV3-1 (or the pseudogene TRBV3-2) to TRBJ2-2; weak D call: TRBD1 (9 bases). With 4 bases removed from V and 6 bases from J, the gap between germline ends came to 21 bases. Germline CDR1 is LGHDT and CDR2 is YNNKEL (reference sequence). This CDR3 comprises 17 residues. CDR3 loop: CASSPSGTRTGAGELFF. The CDR3 coding sequence is TGTGCCAGCAGCCCAAGCGGGACTAGGACAGGGGCCGGGGAGCTGTTTTTT.

This chain links TRBV6-5 with TRBJ1-2, with D perhaps TRBD1 (6 bases). CDR1 is MNHEY and CDR2 is SVGAGI in the germline V gene. V was clipped by 6 bases and J by 4 bases, with 12 bases between them. The CDR3 length is 13 residues. This chain's CDR3 is CASSAGTSYGYTF. The CDR3 DNA follows: TGTGCCAGCAGCGCCGGGACAAGCTATGGCTACACCTTC.

The chain has TRBV6-2 or TRBV6-3 and TRBJ1-5; 8 nucleotides agree with TRBD1. Trimming at V came to 5 bases and at J to 2 bases, leaving 17 bases not matched to a gene. From germline, CDR1 is MNHEY and CDR2 SVGEGT. The CDR3 sequence is 19 residues long. CDR3 residues: CASSPRQGALVARNQPQHF. The CDR3 DNA reads as TGTGCCAGCAGTCCCCGGCAGGGGGCCTTGGTGGCGCGCAATCAGCCCCAGCATTTT.

Here the CDR3 reads CASSRGLAGLSEQYV. CDR3 bases: TGTGCCAGCTCACGGGGACTAGCGGGACTATCCGAGCAGTACGTC. The chain carries TRBV18 and TRBJ2-7; 13 nucleotides agree with TRBD2. The CDR3 is made up of 15 amino acids. V was pared by 4 bases and J by 6 bases, with 6 bases of the junction left unmatched. The V gene's germline CDR1 is KGHSH and CDR2 LQKENI.

The V gene is TRBV6-6, the J gene TRBJ1-1; D possibly corresponds to TRBD1 (5 bases). There are 14 residues in the CDR3. Trimming removed 8 bases at V and 0 bases at J, with 13 bases between. CDR1 is MNHNY, CDR2 SVGAGI, per germline (reference sequence). CDR3 protein: CASQGLPMNTEAFF. The DNA for the CDR3 is TGTGCCAGCCAGGGCCTACCCATGAACACTGAAGCTTTCTTT.

This clone was detected once. The J gene is TRBJ1-1, the V gene TRBV30; no reliable D call. V was pared by 4 bases and J by 6 bases, with 6 bases between. The CDR3 spans 10 residues. From germline, CDR1 is GTSNPN and CDR2 SVGIG (reference sequence). CDR3 DNA: TGTGCCTGGATTCCCTCTGAAGCTTTCTTT. Translating it yields CAWIPSEAFF.

This rearrangement joins TRBV10-1 to TRBJ2-2; D is perhaps TRBD1 (5 bases). The CDR3 has 11 residues. CDR1 and CDR2 from the germline V gene are WNHNN and SYGVQD (reference sequence). The CDR3 DNA reads TGCAAGGGGTTTAACACCGGGGAGCTGTTTTTT. This sequence encodes CKGFNTGELFF.

The CDR3 DNA follows: TGTGCCTGGAGTGCGGGGGGGGGCCGTTATAATTCACCCCTCCACTTT. Its translation is CAWSAGGGRYNSPLHF. This rearrangement joins TRBV30 to TRBJ1-6; weak D call: TRBD1 (6 bases). Germline CDR1 GTSNPN, CDR2 SVGIG (reference sequence). Trimming cost V 1 base and J 4 bases, with 14 bases left between them. The CDR3 contains 16 residues.

The rearrangement joins TRBV7-9 to TRBJ2-1, with D possibly TRBD1 on 6 matching bases. Trimming pared 5 bases from V and 3 bases from J, leaving 14 bases between. From germline, CDR1 is SEHNR and CDR2 FQNEAQ (reference sequence). The length of the CDR3 is 15 residues. This CDR3 reads CASSPRTVHYNEQFF. DNA of the CDR3: TGTGCCAGCAGCCCTAGGACAGTTCACTACAATGAGCAGTTCTTC.

This clone showed up just a few times. V is TRBV11-2 and J is TRBJ2-1; TRBD2 matches 8 bases. The V segment lost 0 bases and the J segment 9 bases; nucleotides outside the gene matches: 1. The CDR3 contains 13 residues. CDR1 SGHAT and CDR2 FQNNGV come from the germline V gene. This CDR3 reads CASSLEAGVEQFF. For the CDR3, the DNA is TGTGCCAGCAGCTTAGAAGCGGGAGTTGAGCAGTTCTTC.

The genes are TRBV18 and TRBJ2-2; 7 bases line up with TRBD1. The CDR3 loop spans 16 amino acids. Germline V lookup: CDR1 KGHSH, CDR2 LQKENI. The V gene end was trimmed by 2 bases and the J gene end by 0 bases; junction bases not matched to a gene: 3. The CDR3 coding sequence is TGTGCCAGCTCACCATCGGGACAGCCGAACACCGGGGAGCTGTTTTTT. Amino acids: CASSPSGQPNTGELFF.

The chain carries TRBV6-5 and TRBJ2-3; TRBD2 matches at 9 bases. CDR1 and CDR2 from the germline V gene are MNHEY and SVGAGI. This CDR3 contains 15 residues. The J segment lost 2 bases and the V segment lost 2 bases, leaving 2 bases of the junction unmatched. The CDR3 DNA sequence: TGTGCCAGCAGTTACCTAGCGGGACTCACAGATACGCAGTATTTT. Its translation: CASSYLAGLTDTQYF.

The CDR3 DNA follows: TGTGCCATCAGCGGACAGGGGGCCGCCGGGGGTAACTACAATGAGCAGTTCTTC. Amino acids: CAISGQGAAGGNYNEQFF. The V and J genes are TRBV10-3 and TRBJ2-1; 11 nucleotides match TRBD1. This CDR3 spans 18 amino acids. Losses at the gene ends were 6 bases for V and 3 bases for J; bases not matched to a gene: 13. Germline loops: CDR1 ENHRY, CDR2 SYGVKD.

This chain joins TRBV10-3 and TRBJ2-1, with D possibly being TRBD2 (5 bases). This CDR3 has 13 residues. Trimming removed 4 bases at V and 2 bases at J, with 6 bases between. Germline V lookup: CDR1 ENHRY, CDR2 SYGVKD. The CDR3 reads CAISVGAYNEQFF. The CDR3 DNA follows: TGTGCCATCAGTGTCGGGGCCTACAATGAGCAGTTCTTC.

This clone was found once. This chain connects TRBV3-1 (or the pseudogene TRBV3-2) to TRBJ1-3; D perhaps matches TRBD1 (5 bases). The CDR3 spans 15 residues. The germline gives CDR1 LGHDT, CDR2 YNNKEL (reference sequence). The V end was cut by 0 bases, the J end by 0 bases, with 6 bases between. CDR3 DNA sequence: TGTGCCAGCAGCCAAGACAGGGTCTCTGGAAACACCATATATTTT. Protein: CASSQDRVSGNTIYF.

This chain uses TRBV30 with TRBJ1-1; weak D call: TRBD1 (6 bases). The CDR3 length is 13 residues. Germline-derived CDR1 and CDR2 are GTSNPN and SVGIG (reference sequence). The V end lost 4 bases, the J end lost 1 base, and 10 bases lay between the germline ends. DNA for the CDR3: TGTGCCTGGATGGGACAACCGAACACTGAAGCTTTCTTT. Protein product: CAWMGQPNTEAFF.

Only one count was recorded for this clone. The chain is built from TRBV30 and TRBJ2-7; TRBD1 matches at 11 bases. The ends lost 3 bases at V and 1 base at J; junction bases unmatched: 11. There are 17 residues in the CDR3. The germline CDR1 and CDR2 sequences are GTSNPN and SVGIG (reference sequence). The CDR3 nucleotides read TGTGCCTGGAGGGGGGGGACAGGGGGGTCCGGTTCCTACGAGCAGTACTTC. This translates into CAWRGGTGGSGSYEQYF.